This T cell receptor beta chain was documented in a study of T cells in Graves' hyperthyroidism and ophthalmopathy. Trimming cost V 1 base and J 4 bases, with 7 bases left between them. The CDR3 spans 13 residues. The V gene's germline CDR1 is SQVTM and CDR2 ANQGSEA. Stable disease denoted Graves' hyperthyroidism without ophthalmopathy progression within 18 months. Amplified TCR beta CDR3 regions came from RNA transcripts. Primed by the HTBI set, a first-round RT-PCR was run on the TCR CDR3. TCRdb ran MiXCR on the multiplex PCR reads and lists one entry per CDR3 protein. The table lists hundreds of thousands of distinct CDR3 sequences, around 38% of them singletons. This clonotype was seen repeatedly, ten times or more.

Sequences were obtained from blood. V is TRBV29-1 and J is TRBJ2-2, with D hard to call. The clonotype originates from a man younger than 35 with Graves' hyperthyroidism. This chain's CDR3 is CSVEATVTGELFF. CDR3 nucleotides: TGCAGCGTTGAAGCAACAGTCACCGGGGAGCTGTTTTTT.